The sequence of this T cell receptor beta chain was determined in a study of spatial heterogeneity in lung cancer (dated by TCRdb to about 2019). Notes on the research overall: Beta-chain transcripts were consistently detected in greater numbers than alpha-chain transcripts, which likely reflected higher beta-chain transcript abundance. In tumor regions, TCR transcript counts showed a strong correlation with a T cell transcriptional module score from matched bulk RNA-seq. In the raw uncorrected reads, each unique combination of TCR and UMI appeared more than ten times on average. In non-small cell lung cancer, the study made a quantitative comparison of TCR alpha and beta repertoires among multiple tumor regions, matched nontumor lung and blood. TCR repertoire features were related to nonsynonymous mutation counts determined by whole-exome sequencing of tumor tissue. At surgery, hundreds of tumor regions, fewer than 85 matched nontumor lung samples and 56 PBMC samples were TCR-sequenced for both alpha and beta chains. The study at large found these results: TCR-seq coverage of tumor T cells was estimated to be only about 6.7% for alpha chains and more than 11% for beta chains. The count of ubiquitous expanded TCRs correlated with the count of ubiquitous nonsynonymous mutations, and the count of regional expanded TCRs correlated with the count of regional nonsynonymous mutations. The tumor nonsynonymous mutation count correlated with the number of expanded alpha and beta TCRs within the tumor. Confirming at a functional level the hypothesis that regional TCRs recognize regional mutations was considered to require additional single-cell paired TCR alpha and beta sequencing.

Preparation of the library involved 5' RACE. Sequencing used a NextSeq 500. To allow correction of PCR and sequencing errors, the TCR library protocol tagged every TCR cDNA molecule with a unique molecular identifier. Processing in the source paper ran as follows. TCR identification, UMI-based error correction and CDR3 extraction were all carried out with Decombinator tools. TCRs above a frequency of 2 per 1,000, corresponding to the top 1% of the tumor frequency distribution, were defined as expanded. Expanded tumor TCRs were classed as regional if statistically deemed absent (corrected P<0.05) from at least one tumor region, otherwise ubiquitous. Each repertoire was subsampled 100 times to 5,000 TCRs, after which Renyi diversity was computed with the R vegan package. To build CDR3 similarity networks, amino acid triplet string-kernel similarity was used, and CDR3s were connected when their pairwise similarity was above 0.82. The public reads were quality trimmed at Q25 with fastp and then assembled into clones with MiXCR by TCRdb, keeping productive beta chains. CDR3 protein sequences are deduplicated, and each keeps its most common genes and DNA. Clone size and V and J calls follow TCRdb, not the original study. The sample records 13,000 or so distinct CDR3 sequences, 3% to 4.5% of which are singletons. The biggest ten clones account for 7% to 8% of the sample.

The time point label here, explained by the study, means: sample taken at primary tumor resection. Samples were obtained from 65 to 90 patients with early-stage, untreated non-small cell lung cancer from the lung TRACERx cohort. TCR sequencing used whole RNA extracted from tumor and nontumor lung tissue, or from cryopreserved PBMC samples, without cell sorting. Only patients for whom sufficient RNA was available from at least two tumor regions were selected for TCR sequencing. Before being selected, tumor and adjacent nontumor lung specimens were reviewed by a lung pathologist. Notes on this clonotype: Its antigen target is currently unknown. No much larger clonotype is one base removed from it; base qualities were not supplied.

CDR1 is given as DFQATT and CDR2 as SNEGSKA, both from the germline V gene (reference sequence). V and J are truncated by 5 bases and 7 bases respectively, leaving an intervening sequence of 9 bases. CDR3 length: 11 amino acids, cysteine to phenylalanine. The DNA shown is the 33-base CDR3, in frame from base 1. This TCR derives from a male donor with early-stage non-small cell lung cancer. Sample: lung tumor tissue, taken at surgery. This chain is built from TRBV20-1 and TRBJ2-1; confidence is insufficient to name the D gene. CDR3 region: CSAEEWNEQFF. The DNA sequence is as follows: TGCAGTGCTGAGGAGTGGAATGAGCAGTTCTTC.